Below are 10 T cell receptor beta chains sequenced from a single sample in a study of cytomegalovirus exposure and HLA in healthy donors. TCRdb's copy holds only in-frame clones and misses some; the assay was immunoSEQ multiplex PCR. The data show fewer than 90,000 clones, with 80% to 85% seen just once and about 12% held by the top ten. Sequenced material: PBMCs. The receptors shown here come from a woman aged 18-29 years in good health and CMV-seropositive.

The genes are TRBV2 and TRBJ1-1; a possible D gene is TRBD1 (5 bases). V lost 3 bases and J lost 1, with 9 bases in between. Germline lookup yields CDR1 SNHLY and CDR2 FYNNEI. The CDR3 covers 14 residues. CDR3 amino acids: CASSDDRKNTEAFF. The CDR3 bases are TGTGCCAGCAGTGACGACAGAAAGAACACTGAAGCTTTCTTT.

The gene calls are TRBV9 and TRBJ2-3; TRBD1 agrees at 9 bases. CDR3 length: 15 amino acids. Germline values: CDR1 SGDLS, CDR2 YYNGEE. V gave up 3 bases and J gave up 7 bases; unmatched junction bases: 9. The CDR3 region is CASSDGQGLSNTQYF. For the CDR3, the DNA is TGTGCCAGCAGCGACGGACAGGGGTTATCTAATACGCAGTATTTT.

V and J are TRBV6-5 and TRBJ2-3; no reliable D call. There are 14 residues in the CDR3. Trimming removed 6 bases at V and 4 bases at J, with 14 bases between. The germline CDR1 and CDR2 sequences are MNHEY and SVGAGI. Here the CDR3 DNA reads TGTGCCAGCAGACAGACCGATACGCCAGATACGCAGTATTTT. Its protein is CASRQTDTPDTQYF.

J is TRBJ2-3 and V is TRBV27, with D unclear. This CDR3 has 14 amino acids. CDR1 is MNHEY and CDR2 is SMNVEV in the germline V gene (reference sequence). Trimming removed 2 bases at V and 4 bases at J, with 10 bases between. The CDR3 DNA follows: TGTGCCAGCAGTTTAGTCCTCGAGGCAGATACGCAGTATTTT. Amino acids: CASSLVLEADTQYF.

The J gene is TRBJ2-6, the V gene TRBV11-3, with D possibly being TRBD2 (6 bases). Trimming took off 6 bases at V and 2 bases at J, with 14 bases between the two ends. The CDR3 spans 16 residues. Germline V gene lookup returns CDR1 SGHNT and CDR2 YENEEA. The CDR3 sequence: CASRPLWGAGANVLTF. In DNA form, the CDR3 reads TGTGCCAGCAGACCCCTGTGGGGGGCTGGGGCCAACGTCCTGACTTTC.

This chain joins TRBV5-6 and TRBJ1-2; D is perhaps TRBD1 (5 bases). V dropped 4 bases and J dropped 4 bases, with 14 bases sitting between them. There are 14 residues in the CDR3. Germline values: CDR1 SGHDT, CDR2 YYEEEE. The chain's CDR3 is CASSAARGSYGYTF. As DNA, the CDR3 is TGTGCCAGCAGCGCCGCTAGGGGAAGCTATGGCTACACCTTC.

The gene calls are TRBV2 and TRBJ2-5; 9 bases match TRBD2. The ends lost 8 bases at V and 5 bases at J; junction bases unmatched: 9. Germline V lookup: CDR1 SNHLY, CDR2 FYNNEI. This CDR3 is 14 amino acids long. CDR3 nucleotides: TGTGCCAGCGTCCTTGTAGCGGGGGAGGAGACCCAGTACTTC. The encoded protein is CASVLVAGEETQYF.

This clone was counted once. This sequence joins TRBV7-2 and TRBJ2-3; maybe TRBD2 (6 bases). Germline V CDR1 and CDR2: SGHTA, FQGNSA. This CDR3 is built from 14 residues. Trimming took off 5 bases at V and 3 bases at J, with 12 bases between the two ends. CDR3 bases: TGTGCCAGCAGCGCACGACTAGGGACAGATACGCAGTATTTT. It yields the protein CASSARLGTDTQYF.

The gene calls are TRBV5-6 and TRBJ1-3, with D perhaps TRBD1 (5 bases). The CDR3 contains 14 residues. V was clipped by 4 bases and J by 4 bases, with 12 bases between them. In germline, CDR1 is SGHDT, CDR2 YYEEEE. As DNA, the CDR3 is TGTGCCAGCAGCAAGGACACGCAAGGAAACACCATATATTTT. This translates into CASSKDTQGNTIYF.

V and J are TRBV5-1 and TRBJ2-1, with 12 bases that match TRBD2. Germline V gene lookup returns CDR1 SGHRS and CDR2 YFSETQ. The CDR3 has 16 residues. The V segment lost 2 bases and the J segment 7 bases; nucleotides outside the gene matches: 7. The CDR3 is CASSLRLAGALNEQFF. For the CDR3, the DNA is TGCGCCAGCAGCTTAAGACTAGCGGGGGCTCTTAATGAGCAGTTCTTC.